What follows describes a single T cell receptor (beta chain). Its antigen is unidentified. Time point: patch test 1, 2 weeks after DPC sensitization. The treatment here: therapeutic diphenylcyclopropenone sensitization with weekly scalp DPC. Within the library, unique molecular identifiers were attached to each individual cDNA molecule. TCRdb reanalysed the RACE reads using MiXCR and keeps one entry per CDR3 protein. The sample holds around 120,000 distinct CDR3 sequences, about 12% seen once. J gave up 4 bases and V 9 bases, and 9 bases lay outside the gene matches. CDR1 and CDR2 (germline): KGHDR, SFDVKD. This CDR3 has 15 residues. The data were obtained in a study of human T cells and chemical hapten exposure. At the level of the study: The sensitizing agent was 2% DPC, placed on about 2 cm by about 2 cm of upper inner arm skin. Findings and limits, study-wide: Relative to control repertoires, expanded TCRs gave rise to significantly more large CDR3 similarity clusters.

Sequencing was performed on whole blood, taken in connection with sensitization to the hapten diphenylcyclopropenone (DPC). The chain couples TRBV24-1 to TRBJ2-2, with 8 bases lining up with TRBD1. The sequence was collected from a woman aged 50 to 65 with alopecia areata. Some clones in this sample may be carry-over from other donors' samples. This CDR3 reads CATGATGASTGELFF. DNA for the CDR3: TGTGCCACCGGAGCGACAGGGGCCAGCACCGGGGAGCTGTTTTTT.